The source of this TCR beta chain is a study of persistence of HIV-infected CD4 T cells. Concerning this clone: As yet, its antigen is unknown.

The stimulus was an HIV-1 Gag 15-mer peptide pool, approximately 0.93 ug/peptide/mL. CD40L/CD69 double-negative CD45RO-high memory CD4+ T cells were collected. These HIV-1-infected adults initiated suppressive ART in chronic infection. The V and J ends lost 0 bases and 8 bases respectively, with 8 bases between them. The CDR3 spans 12 residues. Germline V gene data show CDR1 as SGHNT and CDR2 as YYREEE (reference sequence). The immunoSEQ assay was version 4, run in survey mode. Clones were read by immunoSEQ multiplex PCR, and TCRdb kept only the in-frame ones, dropping some. Of over 40,000 clones in the sample, around 78% were seen once.

The material sequenced was CD4+ T cells sorted from PBMCs after roughly 20-hour stimulation, taken from a patient who received antiretroviral therapy. This clonotype was sampled from an adult man with HIV who was CMV-seropositive. The gene calls are TRBV5-4 and TRBJ1-2; no firm D call. The CDR3 reads CASSLDGLGYTF. CDR3 DNA: TGTGCCAGCAGCTTGGATGGTTTAGGCTACACCTTC.